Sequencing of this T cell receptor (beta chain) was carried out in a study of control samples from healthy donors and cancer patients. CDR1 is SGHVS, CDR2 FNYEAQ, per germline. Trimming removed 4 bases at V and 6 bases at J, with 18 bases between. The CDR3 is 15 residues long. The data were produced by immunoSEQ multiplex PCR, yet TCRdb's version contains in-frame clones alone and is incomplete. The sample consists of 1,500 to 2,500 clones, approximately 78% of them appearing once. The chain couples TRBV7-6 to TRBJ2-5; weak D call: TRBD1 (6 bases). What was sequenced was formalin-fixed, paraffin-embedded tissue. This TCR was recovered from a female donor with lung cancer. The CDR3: CASSSRDIDRKTQYF. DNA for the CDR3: TGTGCCAGCAGCTCCCGGGACATCGACCGGAAGACCCAGTACTTC.